The source of this TCR beta chain is a study of T cells expressing NK-cell markers. Germline values: CDR1 SGHNT, CDR2 YYREEE (reference sequence). The CDR3 length is 16 residues. 5'RACE template switching with UMIs produced the TCR beta cDNA. TCRdb re-called the 5' RACE reads and catalogs CDR3 proteins one per entry, DNA excluded. The sample holds under 200,000 distinct CDR3 sequences. The sequenced sample consisted of blood T cells: a sorted CD56 or NKG2C T cell subset, CD4+ or CD8+ T cells, or bulk PBMC T cells (not recorded which). The J gene is TRBJ1-1, the V gene TRBV5-4; with no DNA, the TCRdb D assignment of TRBD1 cannot be verified. The TCR originated in a woman aged 18-70 years in good health. The CDR3 protein is CASSKPPGRLNTEAFF.